The present TCR beta chain was sequenced within a study of identical twins. A few counts support this clonotype. Its specificity is not known. General observations from the study: Findings depended on cross-sectional statistics rather than tracking the same donors. Where out-of-frame alpha sequences were twin-shared, they showed excess low generation probability.

TCRdb called the 5' RACE reads again in MiXCR, with one record for every CDR3 protein. The sample has fewer than 250,000 distinct CDR3 sequences; 6% to 8.5% are singletons. The CDR3 runs to 17 residues. V gave up 3 bases and J gave up 8 bases, with 23 bases separating them. The same sample was also used in a study of yellow fever vaccine responses in identical twins.

The rearrangement links TRBV12-3 or TRBV12-4 to TRBJ2-1, with TRBD2 as a possible D gene (6 bases). Sequenced material: CD8+ T cells sorted from blood. The TCR was taken from a woman aged 18-29 years in good health. In nucleotides, the CDR3 is TGTGCCAGCAGTTTCTTGGTAGGCGGGAAGATGATAGATGAGCAGTTCTTC. It yields the protein CASSFLVGGKMIDEQFF.